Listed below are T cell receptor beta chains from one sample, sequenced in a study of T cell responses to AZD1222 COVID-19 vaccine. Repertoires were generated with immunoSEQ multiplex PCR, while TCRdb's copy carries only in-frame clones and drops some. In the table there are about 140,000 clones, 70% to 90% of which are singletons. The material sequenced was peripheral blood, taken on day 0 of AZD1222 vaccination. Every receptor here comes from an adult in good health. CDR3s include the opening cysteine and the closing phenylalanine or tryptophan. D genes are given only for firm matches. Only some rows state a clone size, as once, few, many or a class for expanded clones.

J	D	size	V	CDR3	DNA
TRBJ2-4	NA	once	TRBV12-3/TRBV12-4	CASSRSGSNIQYF	TGTGCCAGCAGTCGATCAGGGTCAAACATTCAGTACTTC
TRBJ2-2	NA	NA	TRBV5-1	CASRDREGTGELFF	TGCGCCAGCAGAGACAGGGAGGGCACCGGGGAGCTGTTTTTT
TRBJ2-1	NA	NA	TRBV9	CASSASGTGDEQFF	TGTGCCAGCAGCGCCTCCGGGACTGGAGATGAGCAGTTCTTC
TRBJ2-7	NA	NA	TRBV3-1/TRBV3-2	CASSQGLAYSYEQYF	TGTGCCAGCAGCCAAGGGCTAGCCTACTCCTACGAGCAGTACTTC
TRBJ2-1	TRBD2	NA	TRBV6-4	CASSDVSGRYNEQFF	TGTGCCAGCAGTGACGTTAGCGGGAGGTACAATGAGCAGTTCTTC
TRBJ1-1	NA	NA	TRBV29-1	CSVEEGLEAFF	TGCAGCGTTGAAGAGGGGCTTGAAGCTTTCTTT
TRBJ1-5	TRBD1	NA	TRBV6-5	CASAEGQDRQPQHF	TGTGCCAGCGCCGAGGGACAGGATCGACAGCCCCAGCATTTT
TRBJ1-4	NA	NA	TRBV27	CASSSPGKSNEKLFF	TGTGCCAGCAGTTCACCGGGGAAGTCTAATGAAAAACTGTTTTTT
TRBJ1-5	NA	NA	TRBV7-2	CASGDGDNQPQHF	TGTGCCAGCGGAGATGGGGACAATCAGCCCCAGCATTTT
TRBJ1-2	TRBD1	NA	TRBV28	CASTPGQRNYGYTF	TGTGCCAGCACTCCGGGACAGAGAAACTATGGCTACACCTTC